The following is a T cell receptor beta chain sequence with its context. This CDR3 is also generated by other DNA sequences in the sample. In germline, CDR1 is SEHNR, CDR2 FQNEAQ (reference sequence). V was pared by 5 bases and J by 2 bases, with 4 bases of the junction left unmatched. The CDR3 is 15 residues long. The assay was immunoSEQ multiplex PCR, and TCRdb's table has in-frame clones only and misses some. The data hold about 2.1 million clones, with around 93% observed a single time. This entry belongs to a study of shared clonotypes between healthy human individuals. Naive CD8 isolation took CD45RO-negative cells positively selected for CCR7 and excluded terminally differentiated effector memory CD45RA+ cells.

Sequencing was performed on naive CD8+ T cells from PBMCs. This clonotype was obtained from a man younger than 30 in good health. Some clones in this sample may be carry-over from other donors' samples. This sequence joins TRBV7-9 and TRBJ2-7; 12 nucleotides match TRBD2. The CDR3 reads CASSPLAGGPYEQYF. DNA of the CDR3: TGTGCCAGCAGCCCGCTAGCGGGAGGGCCCTACGAGCAGTACTTC. Variable domain in full (rest from reference TRBV7-9 and TRBJ2-7): DTGVSQNPRHKITKRGQNVTFRCDPISEHNRLYWYRQTLGQGPEFLTYFQNEAQLEKSRLLSDRFSAERPKGSFSTLEIQRTEQGDSAMYLCASSPLAGGPYEQYFGPGTRLTVT.